One and the same sample provided the 5 T cell receptor beta chains below, sequenced in a study of CD8+ T cells in alopecia areata. Documented treatment: oral pan-JAK inhibitor, 5-10 mg twice daily. RNA extraction was followed by reverse transcription into cDNA, which acted as the sequencing template. The protocol was immunoSEQ multiplex PCR, while the TCRdb copy is restricted to in-frame clones and leaves out a portion. The sample shows approximately 90,000 clones, approximately 70% of them seen only once. This material consisted of CD8+ T cells sorted from blood, taken between weeks 43 and 45, from a patient treated with tofacitinib. These receptors were obtained from a human donor with alopecia areata.

This rearrangement joins TRBV6-1 to TRBJ2-2; a possible D gene is TRBD1 (6 bases). Germline V gene data show CDR1 as MNHNS and CDR2 as SASEGT. The V end was cut by 8 bases, the J end by 4 bases, with 14 bases between. The CDR3 contains 14 residues. CDR3: CASYGQLPTGELFF. The CDR3 bases are TGTGCCAGCTATGGACAGCTACCCACCGGGGAGCTGTTTTTT.

The chain combines TRBV6-6 with TRBJ1-6; the D gene is possibly TRBD1 (5 bases). Germline V gene data show CDR1 as MNHNY and CDR2 as SVGAGI (reference sequence). V shed 0 bases and J shed 11 bases, with 14 bases lying between them. The CDR3 is 15 residues long. The CDR3, as DNA: TGTGCCAGCAGTTACTCAGCAGGGAGGATGACACCCCTCCACTTT. Encoded protein: CASSYSAGRMTPLHF.

This rearrangement joins TRBV5-1 to TRBJ2-1; no firm D call. The CDR3 extends over 17 amino acids. Trimming pared 3 bases from V and 3 bases from J, leaving 19 bases between. CDR1 and CDR2 from the germline V gene are SGHRS and YFSETQ. For the CDR3, the DNA is TGCGCCAGCAGCTGGCGCGCGGAGCGAGAAGTCTACAATGAGCAGTTCTTC. Its protein product is CASSWRAEREVYNEQFF.

The rearrangement links TRBV7-2 to TRBJ2-7; D not resolved. The germline gives CDR1 SGHTA, CDR2 FQGNSA. The CDR3 spans 13 residues. The V and J ends lost 4 bases and 0 bases respectively, with 7 bases between them. The CDR3 reads CASSYGSSYEQYF. The CDR3 DNA follows: TGTGCCAGCAGCTACGGAAGCTCCTACGAGCAGTACTTC.

The chain combines TRBV13 with TRBJ2-3; the match to TRBD2 covers 8 bases. J was trimmed by 5 bases and V by 7 bases; bases with no gene match: 5. The CDR3 has 13 amino acids. CDR1 is PRHDT, CDR2 FYEKMQ, per germline (reference sequence). In DNA, the CDR3 is TGTGCCAGCAATAGCGGGGTCGGAGATACGCAGTATTTT. This translates into CASNSGVGDTQYF.